The rows below give T cell receptor beta chains drawn from one sample of a study of T cell changes during pregnancy in multiple sclerosis. Here immunoSEQ multiplex PCR was the method, and the copy in TCRdb shows in-frame clones only, minus some. The top ten clones hold around 2.3% of a sample with almost 65,000 clones, around 93% of them seen once. This specimen consisted of peripheral blood, obtained in the first trimester of pregnancy. The receptors shown here come from a female donor with multiple sclerosis, enrolled in a pregnancy study. Each CDR3 is given without its conserved first and last residue.

cdr3_length v_call cdr3_aa
7 TRBV7-9 ASLEKLF
11 TRBV6-5 ASSYYRAEGYT
13 TRBV6-5 ASSYTTGAGTEAF
12 TRBV6-5 ASSVTGIGNTIY
13 TRBV5-1 ASSWSPGENTEAF
13 TRBV28 ASSLGGQGGTEAF
12 TRBV25-1 ASGKAGEVVEQY
10 TRBV10-3 ATSGPYNEQF
13 TRBV19 ASSDPRQRVYEQY
11 TRBV14 ASSLGLGNTIY
13 TRBV6-5 ASSYSSGVSYEQY
15 TRBV18 ASSPSRGQGAPETQY
12 TRBV18 ASSRQRESGELF
12 TRBV11-2 ASSWAGRHSEAF
14 TRBV7-3 ASSATPTTGGTEAF
11 TRBV5-4 ASSLVKTDTQY
11 TRBV27 ASGHGAWRELF
10 TRBV19 ASRQGAGELF
10 TRBV27 ASSLGPGELF
11 TRBV29-1 SVRSGDSYEQY
13 TRBV2 ASSDSQVSSYEQY
10 TRBV30 AWGQGKETQY
13 TRBV5-6 ASSLGTGGTDTQY
11 TRBV6-1 ASNRDKNYGYT
12 TRBV7-9 ASSLSGSYHEQY
17 TRBV14 ASSHILTSGRPNRVEQF
14 TRBV7-2 ASSFTGGSYTGELF
8 TRBV7-9 ASSSNTQY
13 TRBV29-1 SVEGGSQGFDEQY
13 TRBV27 ASSPLGGADREQF
12 TRBV11-2 ASSFSGRGETQY
17 TRBV5-4 ASSSSGLAGVGGSYEQY
13 TRBV6-5 ASSYSGVEPDGYT
14 TRBV4-1 ASSQAELAGEETQY
11 TRBV27 ASSSSGRETQY
13 TRBV28 ASRVGDRGDQPQH
10 TRBV11-3 ASSLRQHEAF
13 TRBV2 ASPGTGIMNTEAF
13 TRBV27 ASSESGTSNYGYT
16 TRBV30 AWRFLSSHRGNNYGYT
13 TRBV9 ASSVDGVGGNTIY
13 TRBV11-2 ASSLEGTPSYEQY
13 TRBV5-1 ASSLARDRGYGYT
15 TRBV28 ASTTSGLASDGGTQY
10 TRBV19 ASSFSLDGYT
13 TRBV5-5 ASRPSEQHTGELF
12 TRBV4-3 ASSQGLLTYEQY
11 TRBV29-1 SVGSIMNTEAF
14 TRBV7-9 ASSLGYRESHYGYT
12 TRBV6-5 ASSWGTGRYEQY
16 TRBV4-1 ASSPIPFAGTHTYEQY
12 TRBV5-1 ASKPSGVWYEQF